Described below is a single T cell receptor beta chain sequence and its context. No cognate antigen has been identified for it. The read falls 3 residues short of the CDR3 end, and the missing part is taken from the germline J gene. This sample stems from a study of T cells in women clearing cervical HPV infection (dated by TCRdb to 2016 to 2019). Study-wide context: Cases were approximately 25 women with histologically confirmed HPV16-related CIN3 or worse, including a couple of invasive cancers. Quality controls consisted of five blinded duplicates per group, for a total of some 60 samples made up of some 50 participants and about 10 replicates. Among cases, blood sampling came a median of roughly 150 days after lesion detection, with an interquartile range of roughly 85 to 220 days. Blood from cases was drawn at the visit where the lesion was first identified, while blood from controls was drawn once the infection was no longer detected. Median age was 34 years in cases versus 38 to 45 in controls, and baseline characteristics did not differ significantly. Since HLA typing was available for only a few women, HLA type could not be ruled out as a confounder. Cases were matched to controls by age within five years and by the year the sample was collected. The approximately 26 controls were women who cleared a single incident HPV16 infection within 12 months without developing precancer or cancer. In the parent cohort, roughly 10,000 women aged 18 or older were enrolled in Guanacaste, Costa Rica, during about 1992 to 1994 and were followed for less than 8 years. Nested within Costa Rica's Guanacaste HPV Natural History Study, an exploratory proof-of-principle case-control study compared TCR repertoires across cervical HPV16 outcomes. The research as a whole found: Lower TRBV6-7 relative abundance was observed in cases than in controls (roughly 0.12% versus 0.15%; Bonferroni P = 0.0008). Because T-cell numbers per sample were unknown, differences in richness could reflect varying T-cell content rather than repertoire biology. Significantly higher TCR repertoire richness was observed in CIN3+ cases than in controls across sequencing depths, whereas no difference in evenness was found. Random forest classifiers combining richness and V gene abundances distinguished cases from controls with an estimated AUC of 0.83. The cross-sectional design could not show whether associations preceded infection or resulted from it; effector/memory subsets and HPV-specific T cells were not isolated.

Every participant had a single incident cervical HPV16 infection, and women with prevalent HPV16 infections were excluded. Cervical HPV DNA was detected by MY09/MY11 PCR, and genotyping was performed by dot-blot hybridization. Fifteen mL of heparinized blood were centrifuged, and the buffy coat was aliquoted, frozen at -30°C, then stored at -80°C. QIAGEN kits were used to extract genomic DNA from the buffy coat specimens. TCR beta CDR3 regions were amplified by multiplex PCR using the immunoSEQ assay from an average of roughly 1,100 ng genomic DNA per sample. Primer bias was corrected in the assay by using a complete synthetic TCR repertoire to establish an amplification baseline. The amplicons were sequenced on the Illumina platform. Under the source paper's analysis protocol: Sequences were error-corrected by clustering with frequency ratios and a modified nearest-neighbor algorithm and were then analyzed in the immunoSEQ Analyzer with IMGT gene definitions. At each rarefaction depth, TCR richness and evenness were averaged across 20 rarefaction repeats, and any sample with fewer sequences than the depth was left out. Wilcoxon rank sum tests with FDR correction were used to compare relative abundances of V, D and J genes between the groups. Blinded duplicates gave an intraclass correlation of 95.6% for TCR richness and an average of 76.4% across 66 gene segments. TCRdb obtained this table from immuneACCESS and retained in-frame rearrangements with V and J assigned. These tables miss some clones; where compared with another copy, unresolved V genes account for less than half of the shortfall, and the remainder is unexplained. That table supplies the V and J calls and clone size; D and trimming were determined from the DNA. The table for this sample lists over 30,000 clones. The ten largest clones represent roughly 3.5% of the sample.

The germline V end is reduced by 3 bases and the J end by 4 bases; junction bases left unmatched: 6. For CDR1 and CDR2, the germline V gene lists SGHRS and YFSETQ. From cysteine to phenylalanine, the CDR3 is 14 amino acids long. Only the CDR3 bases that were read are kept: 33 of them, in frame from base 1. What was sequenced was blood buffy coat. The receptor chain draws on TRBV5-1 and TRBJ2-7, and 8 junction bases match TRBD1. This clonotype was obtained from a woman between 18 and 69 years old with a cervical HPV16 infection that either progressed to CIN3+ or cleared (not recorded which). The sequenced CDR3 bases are TGCGCCAGCAGCTCCGGGACAGGCGATTACGAG. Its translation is CASSSGTGDYE. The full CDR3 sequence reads CASSSGTGDYEQYF. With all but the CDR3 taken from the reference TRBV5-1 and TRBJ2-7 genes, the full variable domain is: KAGVTQTPRYLIKTRGQQVTLSCSPISGHRSVSWYQQTPGQGLQFLFEYFSETQRNKGNFPGRFSGRQFSNSRSEMNVSTLELGDSALYLCASSSGTGDYEQYFGPGTRLTVT.